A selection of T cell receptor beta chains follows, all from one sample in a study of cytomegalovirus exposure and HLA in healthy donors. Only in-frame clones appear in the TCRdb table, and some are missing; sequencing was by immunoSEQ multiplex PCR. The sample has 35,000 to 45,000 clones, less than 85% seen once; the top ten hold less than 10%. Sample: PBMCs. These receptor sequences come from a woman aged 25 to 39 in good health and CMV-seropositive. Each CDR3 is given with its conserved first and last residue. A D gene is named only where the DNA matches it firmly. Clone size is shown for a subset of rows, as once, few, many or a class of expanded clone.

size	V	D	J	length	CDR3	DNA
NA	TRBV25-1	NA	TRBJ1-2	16	CASSEHTPRSAGGYTF	TGTGCCAGCAGTGAACACACCCCAAGATCGGCGGGGGGCTACACCTTC
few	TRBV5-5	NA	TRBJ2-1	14	CASSLNGGNNEQFF	TGTGCCAGCAGCTTGAATGGCGGTAACAATGAGCAGTTCTTC
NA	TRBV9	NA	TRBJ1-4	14	CASSERGGIEKLFF	TGTGCCAGCAGCGAGCGGGGTGGGATTGAAAAACTGTTTTTT
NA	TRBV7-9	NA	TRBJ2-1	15	CSSSSAAGPHNEQFF	TGTTCCAGCAGCTCCGCCGCGGGACCCCACAATGAGCAGTTCTTC
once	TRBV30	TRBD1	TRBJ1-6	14	CAWSPGQINSPLHF	TGTGCCTGGTCCCCGGGACAGATAAATTCACCCCTCCACTTT
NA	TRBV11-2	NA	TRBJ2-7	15	CASSAGLPATYEQYF	TGTGCCAGCAGCGCGGGACTCCCTGCGACCTACGAGCAGTACTTC
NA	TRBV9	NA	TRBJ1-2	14	CASSGHNKVYGYTF	TGTGCCAGCAGCGGACACAACAAAGTCTATGGCTACACCTTC
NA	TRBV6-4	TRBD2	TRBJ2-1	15	CASSEGTSGGNEQFF	TGTGCCAGCAGTGAAGGGACTAGCGGGGGGAATGAGCAGTTCTTC
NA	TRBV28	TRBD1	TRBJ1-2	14	CASLEGTASPGYTF	TGTGCCAGCTTGGAGGGGACAGCCTCTCCTGGCTACACCTTC
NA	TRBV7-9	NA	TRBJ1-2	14	CASSLDQGQSGYTF	TGTGCCAGCAGCTTAGATCAGGGGCAAAGTGGCTACACCTTC
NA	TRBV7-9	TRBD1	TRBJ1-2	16	CASSPGTASRGYGYTF	TGTGCCAGCAGCCCCGGGACAGCTAGCCGCGGCTATGGCTACACCTTC
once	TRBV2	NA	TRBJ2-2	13	CASKTSWTGELFF	TGTGCCAGCAAGACTAGTTGGACCGGGGAGCTGTTTTTT
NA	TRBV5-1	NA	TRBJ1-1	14	CASSFSTANTEAFF	TGCGCCAGCAGCTTTTCGACAGCGAACACTGAAGCTTTCTTT
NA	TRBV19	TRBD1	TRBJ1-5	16	CASIPQGEVRNQPQHF	TGTGCCAGTATACCCCAGGGGGAAGTACGCAATCAGCCCCAGCATTTT
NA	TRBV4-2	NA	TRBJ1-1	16	CASSQDTQSMNTEAFF	TGTGCCAGCAGCCAAGATACGCAGTCCATGAACACTGAAGCTTTCTTT
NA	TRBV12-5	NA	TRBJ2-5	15	CASGLSQGSQETQYF	TGTGCTAGTGGCCTCTCACAGGGCTCCCAAGAGACCCAGTACTTC
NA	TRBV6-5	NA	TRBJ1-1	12	CASSYPRSGAFF	TGTGCCAGCAGTTACCCGCGGAGTGGGGCTTTCTTT
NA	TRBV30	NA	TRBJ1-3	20	CAWSVRYGTLRRGSGNTIYF	TGTGCCTGGAGTGTACGGTACGGCACTCTTCGAAGGGGCTCTGGAAACACCATATATTTT
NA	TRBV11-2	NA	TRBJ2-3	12	CASRGPIDTQYF	TGTGCCAGCAGGGGGCCTATAGATACGCAGTATTTT
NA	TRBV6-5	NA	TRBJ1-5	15	CASSLGFQSDQPQHF	TGTGCCAGCAGCCTGGGTTTCCAAAGCGATCAGCCCCAGCATTTT
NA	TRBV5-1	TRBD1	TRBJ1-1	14	CASSLALGQGEAFF	TGCGCCAGCAGCTTGGCCTTAGGACAGGGTGAAGCTTTCTTT
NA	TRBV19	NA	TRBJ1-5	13	CASSFTVSDPQHF	TGTGCCAGTAGTTTCACGGTTAGTGATCCCCAGCATTTT
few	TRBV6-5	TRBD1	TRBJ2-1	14	CASSTDRVRNEQFF	TGTGCCAGCAGTACCGACAGGGTTAGGAATGAGCAGTTCTTC
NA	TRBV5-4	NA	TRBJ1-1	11	CASSTGREAFF	TGTGCCAGCAGCACAGGACGTGAAGCTTTCTTT
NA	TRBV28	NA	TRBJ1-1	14	CASSLGGRSTEAFF	TGTGCCAGCAGTTTGGGGGGGCGTAGCACTGAAGCTTTCTTT
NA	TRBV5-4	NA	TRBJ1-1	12	CASSLLNTEAFF	TGTGCCAGCAGCCTTTTGAACACTGAAGCTTTCTTT
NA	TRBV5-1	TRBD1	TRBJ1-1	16	CASSPTGDTMNTEAFF	TGCGCCAGCAGCCCCACAGGGGACACCATGAACACTGAAGCTTTCTTT
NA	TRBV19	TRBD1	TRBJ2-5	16	CASSNSWTGGWETQYF	TGTGCCAGTAGTAACTCCTGGACAGGGGGTTGGGAGACCCAGTACTTC
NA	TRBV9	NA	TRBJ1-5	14	CASSVEPGNQPQHF	TGTGCCAGCAGCGTAGAACCAGGAAATCAGCCCCAGCATTTT
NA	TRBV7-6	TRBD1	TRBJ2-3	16	CASSLETGGSADTQYF	TGTGCCAGCAGCTTAGAGACAGGGGGCAGCGCAGATACGCAGTATTTT
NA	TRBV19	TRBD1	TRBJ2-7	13	CASGQGSSYEQYF	TGTGCCAGCGGACAGGGGAGCTCCTACGAGCAGTACTTC
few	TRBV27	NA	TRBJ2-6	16	CASSSFTSSGANVLTF	TGTGCCAGCAGTTCGTTTACTAGTTCTGGGGCCAACGTCCTGACTTTC
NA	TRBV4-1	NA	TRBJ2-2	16	CASSQDFRGRAGELFF	TGCGCCAGCAGCCAAGATTTCAGGGGTAGGGCCGGGGAGCTGTTTTTT
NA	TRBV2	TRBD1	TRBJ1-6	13	CASRQGDDSPLHF	TGTGCCAGCAGACAGGGGGATGATTCACCCCTCCACTTT
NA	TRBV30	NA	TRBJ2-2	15	CAWSGPGFGTGELFF	TGTGCCTGGAGTGGTCCAGGGTTCGGCACCGGGGAGCTGTTTTTT
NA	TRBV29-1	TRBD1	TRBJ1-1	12	CSVDRDSVEAFF	TGCAGCGTTGACCGGGACAGCGTAGAAGCTTTCTTT
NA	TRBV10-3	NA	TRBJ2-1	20	CAISESAGGQGRGASTGQFF	TGTGCCATCAGTGAGTCAGCTGGAGGGCAGGGGAGGGGAGCCAGTACCGGCCAGTTCTTC
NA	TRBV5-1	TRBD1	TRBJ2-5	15	CASSFGTGPEETQYF	TGCGCCAGCAGCTTCGGGACAGGGCCAGAAGAGACCCAGTACTTC
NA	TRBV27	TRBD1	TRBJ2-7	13	CASSYTGGYEQYF	TGTGCCAGCAGTTACACAGGGGGCTACGAGCAGTACTTC
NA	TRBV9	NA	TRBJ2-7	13	CASSVGSLAEQYF	TGTGCCAGCAGCGTAGGAAGTTTGGCCGAGCAGTACTTC
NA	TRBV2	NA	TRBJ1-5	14	CASSRRDPLEPQHF	TGTGCCAGCAGTAGGAGGGACCCCCTCGAGCCCCAGCATTTT